This T cell receptor (beta chain) was recorded in a study of OX40 agonist ivuxolimab in advanced cancers. Study information: Every 2 weeks, patients received ivuxolimab intravenously, dosed at 0.01 to 10 mg/kg. Eligibility admitted prior anti-PD-1, anti-PD-L1 or anti-CTLA-4 therapy; 35% to 40% had some. Study findings and constraints: At 0.1 to 3.0 mg/kg and by week 6, clonal expansion occurred in CD4+ and CD8+ blood T cells.

CDR3 length: 15 residues. Germline CDR1 reads LGHNA; CDR2 reads YSLEER. V was shortened by 3 bases and J by 4 bases, with 15 bases between the two germline ends. Profiled with immunoSEQ multiplex PCR; TCRdb holds only in-frame clones, not every one. The data hold some 87,000 clones, with roughly 84% observed a single time. To note about this clone: Its cognate antigen is unknown.

The sequence was obtained from an adult with an advanced solid tumor such as melanoma, head and neck, liver or kidney cancer. Sample: CD4+ or CD8+ T cells sorted from blood, taken in a trial of the OX40 agonist ivuxolimab. V and J are TRBV4-3 and TRBJ1-1; D is undetermined. The CDR3 loop reads CASSQEALISTEAFF. In DNA, the CDR3 is TGCGCCAGCAGCCAGGAGGCCCTCATAAGCACTGAAGCTTTCTTT.